These 21 T cell receptor beta chains originate from one sample sequenced in a study of blood T cell repertoires in COVID-19. Clones were sequenced by immunoSEQ multiplex PCR, and TCRdb holds only the in-frame ones, with some missing. The data show more than 200,000 clones, with 86% seen just once and under 2.5% held by the top ten. Sequencing input: peripheral blood. These TCRs come from a man younger than 40 with active or convalescent COVID-19.

V is TRBV5-5 and J is TRBJ2-7; D is unresolved. With 0 bases removed from V and 0 bases from J, the gap between germline ends came to 10 bases. There are 15 residues in the CDR3. Germline assignment: CDR1 SGHKS and CDR2 YYEKEE (reference sequence). CDR3 protein: CASSLASGSSYEQYF. CDR3 nucleotides: TGTGCCAGCAGCTTGGCCAGTGGCAGCTCCTACGAGCAGTACTTC.

CDR3 loop: CASSRTAANYGYTF. The CDR3 DNA follows: TGTGCCAGCAGCCGAACGGCGGCTAACTATGGCTACACCTTC. The gene calls are TRBV3-1 (or the pseudogene TRBV3-2) and TRBJ1-2; D is uncertain. V was shortened by 4 bases and J by 0 bases, with 9 bases between the two germline ends. The CDR3 covers 14 residues. Germline V CDR1 and CDR2: LGHDT, YNNKEL (reference sequence).

This clone has a single count. The DNA for the CDR3 is TGTGCCAGCAGCCCCGGCCAGCGGTTCTACAATGAGCAGTTCTTC. Amino acids: CASSPGQRFYNEQFF. The chain recombines TRBV7-7 with TRBJ2-1, with TRBD2 as a possible D gene (5 bases). The CDR3 is 15 amino acids. V was clipped by 5 bases and J by 3 bases, with 14 bases between them. Per the germline V gene, CDR1 is SSHAT and CDR2 is FNYEAQ (reference sequence).

This chain joins TRBV5-1 and TRBJ2-7; TRBD2 agrees at 9 bases. CDR3 length: 15 residues. Germline trimming cut 5 bases from V and 0 bases from J; bases unmatched to any gene: 6. CDR1 is SGHRS and CDR2 is YFSETQ in the germline V gene. The CDR3: CASRTSGASSYEQYF. CDR3 nucleotides: TGCGCCAGCAGGACTAGCGGTGCTAGCTCCTACGAGCAGTACTTC.

The chain carries TRBV6-2 or TRBV6-3 and TRBJ2-3; the match to TRBD1 covers 11 bases. This CDR3 has 17 amino acids. V lost 2 bases and J lost 1; bases outside the gene matches: 5. Germline V gene lookup returns CDR1 MNHEY and CDR2 SVGEGT. CDR3 sequence: CASSYRTGGLGTDTQYF. The CDR3, as DNA: TGTGCCAGCAGTTACAGGACAGGGGGCCTTGGCACAGATACGCAGTATTTT.

In regard to this clone: Different DNA sequences within this sample yield the same CDR3. The J gene is TRBJ2-7, the V gene TRBV6-1; the match to TRBD1 covers 7 bases. The CDR3 covers 15 residues. Germline loops: CDR1 MNHNS, CDR2 SASEGT. V dropped 2 bases and J dropped 3; count of bases not matched to a gene: 7. CDR3 sequence reads: CASSERGTENYEQYF. CDR3 coding DNA: TGTGCCAGCAGTGAAAGGGGGACAGAGAACTACGAGCAGTACTTC.

The V and J genes are TRBV5-6 and TRBJ1-5; D call uncertain. There are 15 residues in the CDR3. Germline CDR1 and CDR2: SGHDT and YYEEEE. V was trimmed by 4 bases and J by 3 bases, leaving 14 bases between them. The CDR3 DNA is TGTGCCAGCAGCAACTGGGCAAGACCCAATCAGCCCCAGCATTTT. Its translation: CASSNWARPNQPQHF.

This chain connects TRBV4-2 to TRBJ2-7; TRBD2 is a possible D gene (6 bases). The CDR3 is 15 residues long. Trimming cost V 2 bases and J 7 bases, with 18 bases left between them. The germline CDR1 and CDR2 sequences are LGHNA and YNFKEQ. The CDR3 DNA sequence: TGTGCCAGCAGCCAATGGGGGGACCGGGCGGGAGAGCAGTACTTC. It specifies CASSQWGDRAGEQYF.

V gene TRBV7-3 combines with J gene TRBJ2-3; TRBD1 matches 8 bases. V lost 3 bases and J lost 3; bases outside the gene matches: 11. Germline V CDR1 and CDR2: SGHTA, FQGTGA. This CDR3 contains 17 residues. The DNA for the CDR3 is TGTGCCAGCAGCTTGACCTCCGGGACAGGAAAGACAGATACGCAGTATTTT. It encodes CASSLTSGTGKTDTQYF.

The V gene is TRBV7-9, the J gene TRBJ1-2, with D possibly matching TRBD1 (5 bases). This CDR3 has 16 amino acids. In germline, CDR1 is SEHNR, CDR2 FQNEAQ (reference sequence). The V end lost 1 base, the J end lost 5 bases, and 17 bases lay between the germline ends. CDR3 nucleotide sequence: TGTGCCAGCAGCTTAGAGGTTACCAGGGTTCTTTATGGCTACACCTTC. Amino acids: CASSLEVTRVLYGYTF.

This rearrangement joins TRBV15 to TRBJ2-1; 9 bases are a match to TRBD2. With V trimmed by 7 bases and J by 5 bases, 9 bases remained unmatched. Germline values: CDR1 LNHNV, CDR2 YYDKDF (reference sequence). This CDR3 has 15 amino acids. CDR3 nucleotide sequence: TGTGCCACCACCTCTTTAGCGGGGGATCACAATGAGCAGTTCTTC. Protein product: CATTSLAGDHNEQFF. Using reference TRBV15 and TRBJ2-1 for the parts outside the CDR3, the full variable domain is DAMVIQNPRYQVTQFGKPVTLSCSQTLNHNVMYWYQQKSSQAPKLLFHYYDKDFNNEADTPDNFQSRRPNTSFCFLDIRSPGLGDTAMYLCATTSLAGDHNEQFFGPGTRLTVL.

The chain recombines TRBV19 with TRBJ1-1; no clear D gene. The CDR3 runs to 15 residues. CDR1 and CDR2 (germline): LNHDA, SQIVND (reference sequence). Trimming took 5 bases from V and 3 from J, leaving 16 bases between them. The CDR3 reads CASSADFGADTEAFF. CDR3 bases: TGTGCCAGTAGTGCTGACTTCGGAGCGGACACTGAAGCTTTCTTT.

The CDR3 region is CASSEKSGGSGELFF. In DNA form, the CDR3 reads TGTGCCAGCAGTGAAAAGTCTGGGGGGTCCGGGGAGCTGTTTTTT. The chain employs TRBV6-1 and TRBJ2-2, with a tentative D call TRBD2 (6 bases). The CDR3 runs 15 residues. Trimming pared 2 bases from V and 6 bases from J, leaving 13 bases between. Germline CDR1 is MNHNS and CDR2 is SASEGT.

This sequence joins TRBV2 and TRBJ1-6; the D gene is possibly TRBD1 (6 bases). The CDR3 totals 12 residues. V shed 8 bases and J shed 4 bases, with 6 bases lying between them. Germline V gives CDR1 SNHLY, CDR2 FYNNEI. The CDR3 bases are TGTGCCAGCGGACAGTATAATTCACCCCTCCACTTT. Translating gives CASGQYNSPLHF.

V usage is TRBV27 and J usage is TRBJ2-7, with D tentatively TRBD1 (5 bases). The germline V gene has CDR1 MNHEY and CDR2 SMNVEV (reference sequence). V lost 3 bases and J 0 bases, leaving 9 bases between the germline ends. This CDR3 is 14 amino acids long. The CDR3 here is CASSLYRSSYEQYF. The CDR3 DNA follows: TGTGCCAGCAGTTTGTACAGGTCCTCCTACGAGCAGTACTTC.

V usage is TRBV7-9 and J usage is TRBJ1-2, with 10 bases fitting TRBD1. The CDR3 is 16 amino acids. Trimming at V came to 5 bases and at J to 6 bases, leaving 12 bases not matched to a gene. Per germline, CDR1 SEHNR and CDR2 FQNEAQ (reference sequence). The CDR3 bases are TGTGCCAGCAGCCCGCCACCATGGGACAGGGGTGATGGCTACACCTTC. Translated, it gives CASSPPPWDRGDGYTF. Looking up the rest from reference TRBV7-9 and TRBJ1-2 gives the full variable domain: DTGVSQNPRHKITKRGQNVTFRCDPISEHNRLYWYRQTLGQGPEFLTYFQNEAQLEKSRLLSDRFSAERPKGSFSTLEIQRTEQGDSAMYLCASSPPPWDRGDGYTFGSGTRLTVV.

The chain couples TRBV5-1 to TRBJ1-4; 7 bases match TRBD1. V lost 4 bases, J lost 2 bases, and 5 bases stayed unmatched. Germline V lookup: CDR1 SGHRS, CDR2 YFSETQ. This CDR3 comprises 15 residues. CDR3 protein: CASSTGTDTNEKLFF. The CDR3 DNA reads as TGCGCCAGCAGCACCGGGACAGATACTAATGAAAAACTGTTTTTT.

This chain uses TRBV5-4 with TRBJ2-1; D ambiguous. V was shortened by 0 bases and J by 5 bases, with 6 bases between the two germline ends. Per germline, CDR1 SGHNT and CDR2 YYREEE (reference sequence). This CDR3 spans 13 amino acids. The CDR3 DNA reads TGTGCCAGCAGCTTGGAACTGAACAATGAGCAGTTCTTC. Translated: CASSLELNNEQFF.

As to this clone: The sample has other DNA sequences that encode this CDR3 too. The chain carries TRBV5-1 and TRBJ1-1; 8 positions agree with TRBD1. The CDR3 extends over 13 amino acids. After removal of 4 bases from V and 3 bases from J, the junction contained 2 bases not matched to a gene. Germline V lookup: CDR1 SGHRS, CDR2 YFSETQ. The CDR3 loop is CASSTQGDTEAFF. CDR3 DNA sequence: TGCGCCAGCAGCACACAGGGGGACACTGAAGCTTTCTTT. The variable domain in full, with the rest retrieved from reference TRBV5-1 and TRBJ1-1, is KAGVTQTPRYLIKTRGQQVTLSCSPISGHRSVSWYQQTPGQGLQFLFEYFSETQRNKGNFPGRFSGRQFSNSRSEMNVSTLELGDSALYLCASSTQGDTEAFFGQGTRLTVV.

The genes are TRBV6-2 or TRBV6-3 and TRBJ2-2, with 7 nucleotides matching TRBD1. Per germline, CDR1 MNHEY and CDR2 SVGEGT. The CDR3 covers 14 residues. V lost 4 bases and J lost 6; bases outside the gene matches: 5. The CDR3 loop is CASSSTGFAGELFF. The CDR3 bases are TGTGCCAGCAGTTCGACAGGGTTTGCCGGGGAGCTGTTTTTT.

The rearrangement joins TRBV2 to TRBJ1-3, with TRBD1 as a possible D gene (6 bases). The CDR3 covers 15 residues. The V and J ends lost 6 bases and 6 bases respectively, with 18 bases between them. CDR1 and CDR2 from the germline V gene are SNHLY and FYNNEI. The CDR3: CASRDRFGLENTIYF. DNA of the CDR3: TGTGCCAGCAGAGACAGGTTCGGGTTGGAAAACACCATATATTTT.